What follows is one T cell receptor beta chain and its context. Antigen unknown. The assay was run at deep level. Here immunoSEQ multiplex PCR was the method, and the copy in TCRdb shows in-frame clones only, minus some. The repertoire holds about 2.3 million clones, with 80% to 95% as singletons. These data are taken from a study of shared clonotypes between healthy human individuals. Study-wide points: Sequencing depth was expected to influence donor clonotype sharing.

Within Nashville, Tennessee resided all donors, each a Caucasian adult. The sequencing input was naive CD4+ T cells from PBMCs. This sample's subset: CD45RA+ positively selected. This receptor was obtained from a man aged 18 to 30 in good health. Some clones in this sample may be carry-over from other donors' samples.

The CDR3 region has the DNA TGTGCCGTAACCCCCAGCGGGAGGGCCGAGGAGCAGTACTTC. This encodes CAVTPSGRAEEQYF. This chain connects TRBV10-3 to TRBJ2-7, with 10 bases that match TRBD2. The V gene's germline CDR1 is ENHRY and CDR2 SYGVKD. The CDR3 is 14 amino acids. V shed 11 bases and J 7 bases; nucleotides not matched to a gene: 14.